The rows below give T cell receptor beta chains drawn from one sample of a study of T cell responses to AZD1222 COVID-19 vaccine. The data were produced by immunoSEQ multiplex PCR, yet TCRdb's version contains in-frame clones alone and is incomplete. The data contain 95,000 to 150,000 clones, roughly nine tenths of them singletons. This sample comprised peripheral blood, obtained on day 0 of AZD1222 vaccination. All receptors come from an adult in good health. The CDR3 runs from the conserved cysteine through the conserved F or W. The D gene is left open where the match is weak. For some rows the clone size is stated as once, few or many, or as a class when expanded; others skip it.

d_call: TRBD2
j_call: TRBJ2-3
clone_size: once
v_call: TRBV7-9
cdr3_nt: TGTGCCAGCAGCTTAGCTAGCGGGGGCGACACAGATACGCAGTATTTT
cdr3_aa: CASSLASGGDTDTQYF

d_call: TRBD1
j_call: TRBJ1-6
clone_size: few
v_call: TRBV9
cdr3_nt: TGTGCCAGCAGCGCGGGACAGGGGAGTACTAATTCACCCCTCCACTTT
cdr3_aa: CASSAGQGSTNSPLHF

d_call: TRBD1
j_call: TRBJ1-2
clone_size: -
v_call: TRBV6-5
cdr3_nt: TGTGCCAGCAGCCCCGGGACAGCCACTTATGGCTACACCTTC
cdr3_aa: CASSPGTATYGYTF

d_call: -
j_call: TRBJ2-5
clone_size: -
v_call: TRBV28
cdr3_nt: TGTGCCAGCAGTTTGGTGCGGGTAGCTAAAGTGACCCAGTACTTC
cdr3_aa: CASSLVRVAKVTQYF

d_call: TRBD2
j_call: TRBJ2-5
clone_size: -
v_call: TRBV7-6
cdr3_nt: TGTGCCAGCAGCGCAACCACTAGCGGGAGTACCGAGACCCAGTACTTC
cdr3_aa: CASSATTSGSTETQYF

d_call: -
j_call: TRBJ1-2
clone_size: once
v_call: TRBV7-2
cdr3_nt: TGTGCCAGCAGCCTCGAACGGCAGAGGGGAGGCTACACCTTC
cdr3_aa: CASSLERQRGGYTF

d_call: -
j_call: TRBJ2-1
clone_size: -
v_call: TRBV28
cdr3_nt: TGTGCCAGCAGTTTACCCGGGGCATCCTATGAGCAGTTCTTC
cdr3_aa: CASSLPGASYEQFF

d_call: -
j_call: TRBJ2-6
clone_size: -
v_call: TRBV27
cdr3_nt: TGTGCCAGCGGTCGGGTATCCGGGGCCAACGTCCTGACTTTC
cdr3_aa: CASGRVSGANVLTF

d_call: TRBD2
j_call: TRBJ2-1
clone_size: -
v_call: TRBV11-1
cdr3_nt: TGTGCCAGCAGCCACGGGGGGGGTGAGCAGTTCTTC
cdr3_aa: CASSHGGGEQFF

d_call: -
j_call: TRBJ2-6
clone_size: -
v_call: TRBV28
cdr3_nt: TGTGCCAGCAGTTCCTTCGGGGGGCCTGGGGCCAACGTCCTGACTTTC
cdr3_aa: CASSSFGGPGANVLTF

d_call: -
j_call: TRBJ2-4
clone_size: -
v_call: TRBV5-1
cdr3_nt: TGCGCCAGCAGCTTGGCGGCTGTGTCGACAAAAAACATTCAGTACTTC
cdr3_aa: CASSLAAVSTKNIQYF

d_call: -
j_call: TRBJ2-2
clone_size: -
v_call: TRBV28
cdr3_nt: TGTGCCAGCAGCAGTCCAGGCGGGGCGCAGGCCACCGGGGAGCTGTTTTTT
cdr3_aa: CASSSPGGAQATGELFF

d_call: TRBD1
j_call: TRBJ1-4
clone_size: -
v_call: TRBV28
cdr3_nt: TGTGCCAGCAGTAGACCCGGGACAGGGGGGTCTGAAAAACTGTTTTTT
cdr3_aa: CASSRPGTGGSEKLFF

d_call: -
j_call: TRBJ2-2
clone_size: -
v_call: TRBV2
cdr3_nt: TGTGCCAGCAATCGAGTTCACACCGGGGAGCTGTTTTTT
cdr3_aa: CASNRVHTGELFF

d_call: -
j_call: TRBJ2-4
clone_size: -
v_call: TRBV5-8
cdr3_nt: TGTGCCAGCAGCTTGTCTGGGGGGAAAAACATTCAGTACTTC
cdr3_aa: CASSLSGGKNIQYF

d_call: -
j_call: TRBJ2-6
clone_size: -
v_call: TRBV24-1
cdr3_nt: TGTGCCACCAGTCCGGGACATGCCCTTTCTGGGGCCAACGTCCTGACTTTC
cdr3_aa: CATSPGHALSGANVLTF

d_call: -
j_call: TRBJ2-7
clone_size: -
v_call: TRBV13
cdr3_nt: TGTGCCAGCAGCTTGGGCCGCCAATACGAGCAGTACTTC
cdr3_aa: CASSLGRQYEQYF

d_call: TRBD2
j_call: TRBJ2-7
clone_size: -
v_call: TRBV19
cdr3_nt: TGTGCCAGTAGTATAACGGGACTAGCGATTAACGAGCAGTACTTC
cdr3_aa: CASSITGLAINEQYF

d_call: -
j_call: TRBJ1-5
clone_size: -
v_call: TRBV27
cdr3_nt: TGTGCCAGCAGTTTTGGCAATCAGCCCCAGCATTTT
cdr3_aa: CASSFGNQPQHF

d_call: -
j_call: TRBJ2-2
clone_size: -
v_call: TRBV5-1
cdr3_nt: TGCGCCAGCAGCTTGTTGAGTCAGGCGAACACCGGGGAGCTGTTTTTT
cdr3_aa: CASSLLSQANTGELFF

d_call: -
j_call: TRBJ1-5
clone_size: once
v_call: TRBV7-2
cdr3_nt: TGTGCCAGCAGCTTAGCGCTTCTGGAGCCCCAGCATTTT
cdr3_aa: CASSLALLEPQHF

d_call: TRBD1
j_call: TRBJ1-4
clone_size: -
v_call: TRBV7-6
cdr3_nt: TGTGCCAGCAGCTCCACAGGGGGAACTAATGAAAAACTGTTTTTT
cdr3_aa: CASSSTGGTNEKLFF

d_call: -
j_call: TRBJ2-1
clone_size: -
v_call: TRBV5-1
cdr3_nt: TGCGCCAGCAGCTTGGCCGCCGGTCGGAATGAGCAGTTCTTC
cdr3_aa: CASSLAAGRNEQFF

d_call: -
j_call: TRBJ1-1
clone_size: -
v_call: TRBV28
cdr3_nt: TGTGCCAGCAGCAAACGCGGGGGAGATTGGGTCACTGAAGCTTTCTTT
cdr3_aa: CASSKRGGDWVTEAFF

d_call: -
j_call: TRBJ1-2
clone_size: -
v_call: TRBV5-1
cdr3_nt: TGCGCCAGCAGCTTAGGAGCCGGAAACTATGGCTACACCTTC
cdr3_aa: CASSLGAGNYGYTF

d_call: -
j_call: TRBJ1-4
clone_size: -
v_call: TRBV2
cdr3_nt: TGTGCCAGCAGGATGACAGTGAATGAAAAACTGTTTTTT
cdr3_aa: CASRMTVNEKLFF

d_call: -
j_call: TRBJ1-4
clone_size: -
v_call: TRBV5-1
cdr3_nt: TGCGCCAGCATGGGGAAGAAGGATGAAAAACTGTTTTTT
cdr3_aa: CASMGKKDEKLFF

d_call: -
j_call: TRBJ1-5
clone_size: -
v_call: TRBV6-1
cdr3_nt: TGTGCCAGCAGTGAAGAAGGCCTTAGCAATCAGCCCCAGCATTTT
cdr3_aa: CASSEEGLSNQPQHF

d_call: -
j_call: TRBJ1-3
clone_size: few
v_call: TRBV5-1
cdr3_nt: TGCGCCAGCAGCAACTCCGAGGCTGGAAACACCATATATTTT
cdr3_aa: CASSNSEAGNTIYF

d_call: -
j_call: TRBJ1-3
clone_size: -
v_call: TRBV11-2
cdr3_nt: TGTGCCAGCAGCCAGAGCAACTCTGGAAACACCATATATTTT
cdr3_aa: CASSQSNSGNTIYF

d_call: TRBD1
j_call: TRBJ2-1
clone_size: -
v_call: TRBV7-6
cdr3_nt: TGTGCCAGCAGCCCATACCAGACAGGGGGCAATGAGCAGTTCTTC
cdr3_aa: CASSPYQTGGNEQFF

d_call: -
j_call: TRBJ1-2
clone_size: once
v_call: TRBV3-1/TRBV3-2
cdr3_nt: TGTGCCAGCAGCCCAACCGGGACTGGCTATGGCTACACCTTC
cdr3_aa: CASSPTGTGYGYTF

d_call: -
j_call: TRBJ1-1
clone_size: once
v_call: TRBV18
cdr3_nt: TGTGCCAGCTCACCAGGGACCCCGCAAGGGGCTTTCTTT
cdr3_aa: CASSPGTPQGAFF

d_call: -
j_call: TRBJ2-6
clone_size: -
v_call: TRBV5-4
cdr3_nt: TGTGCCAGCAGCCCCGGCCCACAGTTTACTAGGGCCAACGTCCTGACTTTC
cdr3_aa: CASSPGPQFTRANVLTF

d_call: TRBD1
j_call: TRBJ1-2
clone_size: -
v_call: TRBV6-5
cdr3_nt: TGTGCCAGCAGGCAGACAGGGGACTATGGCTACACCTTC
cdr3_aa: CASRQTGDYGYTF

d_call: TRBD1
j_call: TRBJ1-5
clone_size: few
v_call: TRBV18
cdr3_nt: TGTGCCAGCTCACCCTTTGGGACAGACAATCAGCCCCAGCATTTT
cdr3_aa: CASSPFGTDNQPQHF

d_call: -
j_call: TRBJ2-1
clone_size: once
v_call: TRBV11-3
cdr3_nt: TGTGCCAGCAGCTTAGCGGGAGTATCCTACAATGAGCAGTTCTTC
cdr3_aa: CASSLAGVSYNEQFF

d_call: TRBD1
j_call: TRBJ2-1
clone_size: -
v_call: TRBV24-1
cdr3_nt: TGTGCCACCAGTGAAGGTGGACAGGGAAGTTTCAATGAGCAGTTCTTC
cdr3_aa: CATSEGGQGSFNEQFF

d_call: -
j_call: TRBJ1-3
clone_size: -
v_call: TRBV2
cdr3_nt: TGTGCCAGCAGTGAACGCCAGGTTGAATCAATTTCCTCTGGAAACACCATATATTTT
cdr3_aa: CASSERQVESISSGNTIYF

d_call: TRBD2
j_call: TRBJ2-3
clone_size: -
v_call: TRBV6-5
cdr3_nt: TGTGCCAGCATACTAGCGGGGCACAGCACAGATACGCAGTATTTT
cdr3_aa: CASILAGHSTDTQYF

d_call: -
j_call: TRBJ1-5
clone_size: -
v_call: TRBV19
cdr3_nt: TGTGCCAGTACCCGAGCTCATGTGGACGTCAATCAGCCCCAGCATTTT
cdr3_aa: CASTRAHVDVNQPQHF

d_call: TRBD1
j_call: TRBJ1-5
clone_size: -
v_call: TRBV6-1
cdr3_nt: TGTGCCAGCAGTGAAATGGCAGGGGGCATCGGGCAGCCCCAGCATTTT
cdr3_aa: CASSEMAGGIGQPQHF

d_call: -
j_call: TRBJ1-2
clone_size: few
v_call: TRBV5-6
cdr3_nt: TGTGCCAGCAGCTTGGTGACATCCTATGGCTACACCTTC
cdr3_aa: CASSLVTSYGYTF

d_call: TRBD2
j_call: TRBJ2-1
clone_size: -
v_call: TRBV3-1/TRBV3-2
cdr3_nt: TGTGCCAGCAGCCAATTCCGCGGGGGTAGTATGGACAATGAGCAGTTCTTC
cdr3_aa: CASSQFRGGSMDNEQFF

d_call: -
j_call: TRBJ2-1
clone_size: -
v_call: TRBV6-1
cdr3_nt: TGTGCCAGCAGTGAAACAGGGTACAATGAGCAGTTCTTC
cdr3_aa: CASSETGYNEQFF

d_call: -
j_call: TRBJ1-4
clone_size: few
v_call: TRBV7-9
cdr3_nt: TGTGCCAGCAGCTACGACGGCGGGTTCCAGGAGGGTTTGGGTGAAAAACTGTTTTTT
cdr3_aa: CASSYDGGFQEGLGEKLFF

d_call: TRBD1
j_call: TRBJ2-5
clone_size: -
v_call: TRBV9
cdr3_nt: TGTGCCAGCAGCGCTACAGGGGGCGAAGAGACCCAGTACTTC
cdr3_aa: CASSATGGEETQYF

d_call: TRBD1
j_call: TRBJ1-1
clone_size: -
v_call: TRBV18
cdr3_nt: TGTGCCAGCTCACATGCCGGGACAGCAATGAACACTGAAGCTTTCTTT
cdr3_aa: CASSHAGTAMNTEAFF

d_call: -
j_call: TRBJ2-5
clone_size: -
v_call: TRBV6-1
cdr3_nt: TGTGCCAGCAGTGCTGGGGGGACCACCCGGAAAACTAATCGGGAGACCCAGTACTTC
cdr3_aa: CASSAGGTTRKTNRETQYF

d_call: TRBD2
j_call: TRBJ2-1
clone_size: few
v_call: TRBV11-2
cdr3_nt: TGTGCCAGCAGCTTCCGCGGGGGACCCTACAATGAGCAGTTCTTC
cdr3_aa: CASSFRGGPYNEQFF

d_call: -
j_call: TRBJ1-3
clone_size: -
v_call: TRBV6-6
cdr3_nt: TGTGCCAGCAGCCCCGACAGTTCTGGAAACACCATATATTTT
cdr3_aa: CASSPDSSGNTIYF

d_call: TRBD1
j_call: TRBJ1-2
clone_size: -
v_call: TRBV7-6
cdr3_nt: TGTGCCAGCAGCGCCTCCGGGACAGGGGGGTTGTATGGCTACACCTTC
cdr3_aa: CASSASGTGGLYGYTF

d_call: -
j_call: TRBJ2-1
clone_size: few
v_call: TRBV3-1/TRBV3-2
cdr3_nt: TGTGCCAGCAGCCAAGAAGGGGGGGCCATCCCCGGGGAGCAGTTCTTC
cdr3_aa: CASSQEGGAIPGEQFF

d_call: -
j_call: TRBJ2-5
clone_size: -
v_call: TRBV13
cdr3_nt: TGTGCCAGCAGCTTAGGGGTTCCAGGGCTGAAGACCCAGTACTTC
cdr3_aa: CASSLGVPGLKTQYF

d_call: TRBD2
j_call: TRBJ2-1
clone_size: -
v_call: TRBV5-1
cdr3_nt: TGCGCCAGCAGCTCCGAGCTAGCGGGGGTCTTGAGCTCCTACAATGAGCAGTTCTTC
cdr3_aa: CASSSELAGVLSSYNEQFF

d_call: -
j_call: TRBJ1-6
clone_size: -
v_call: TRBV6-5
cdr3_nt: TGTGCCAGCAGTCCCGGGGGTTCACCCCTCCACTTT
cdr3_aa: CASSPGGSPLHF

d_call: TRBD1
j_call: TRBJ1-4
clone_size: -
v_call: TRBV9
cdr3_nt: TGTGCCAGCAGCTCGGGACAGGGGAATGAAAAACTGTTTTTT
cdr3_aa: CASSSGQGNEKLFF